Listed below are T cell receptor beta chains from one sample, sequenced in a study of TIL therapy for anti-PD-1-resistant metastatic lung cancer. The method was immunoSEQ multiplex PCR; TCRdb's version includes in-frame clones alone and lacks a portion of them. The repertoire has some 46,000 clones, 65% to 80% of them found once; the top ten carry over 12%. This specimen consisted of blood, obtained at baseline. Receptor source: a man aged 65 to 79 with non-small cell lung cancer. Each CDR3 is given with its conserved first and last residue. D genes are given only for firm matches. The size entry is marked missing in some rows and otherwise reads once, few, many or a size class.

>TRBV18|NA|NA|TRBJ2-7
TGTGCCAGCTCAGTCGGACATTTTAACGAGCAGTACTTC
CASSVGHFNEQYF
>TRBV7-9|TRBD2|NA|TRBJ2-5
TGTGCCAGCAGTGAGACTAGCGGACAAGAGACCCAGTACTTC
CASSETSGQETQYF
>TRBV2|NA|NA|TRBJ1-2
TGTGCCAGCAGCCCCCGGGACCAGGGGACCTATGGCTACACCTTC
CASSPRDQGTYGYTF
>TRBV19|TRBD2|NA|TRBJ2-2
TGTGCCAGTAGGCTAGCGGGGGGGAACACCGGGGAGCTGTTTTTT
CASRLAGGNTGELFF
>TRBV5-1|NA|NA|TRBJ1-2
TGCGCCAGCAGCACCGACAAGAACTATGGCTACACCTTC
CASSTDKNYGYTF
>TRBV18|NA|NA|TRBJ2-7
TGTGCCAGCTCCTCGGGAGCCTACGAGCAGTACTTC
CASSSGAYEQYF
>TRBV29-1|NA|NA|TRBJ2-3
TGCAGCGTTTCTTTAATAGCAGATACGCAGTATTTT
CSVSLIADTQYF
>TRBV27|NA|NA|TRBJ1-6
TGTGCCAGCAGTCGGACACAAACGGGGAATTCACCCCTCCACTTT
CASSRTQTGNSPLHF
>TRBV7-9|NA|NA|TRBJ2-5
TGTGCCAGCAGCTTAAGCTACAGGGCCACCAGGGAGACCCAGTACTTC
CASSLSYRATRETQYF
>TRBV6-4|TRBD1|NA|TRBJ1-1
TGTGCCAGCAGTGACCCCGGACAGGGATTAACTGAAGCTTTCTTT
CASSDPGQGLTEAFF
>TRBV11-3|TRBD2|NA|TRBJ2-1
TGTGCCAGCAGCGGGACTAACAATGAGCAGTTCTTC
CASSGTNNEQFF
>TRBV5-1|NA|NA|TRBJ2-2
TGCGCCAGCAGCTTTGTGGAACTAGCCGTCCGGGGCGGGGAGCTGTTTTTT
CASSFVELAVRGGELFF
>TRBV6-6|NA|NA|TRBJ2-1
TGTGCCAGCAGCCAAGCGGACCGGTCGGTGGAGCAGTTCTTC
CASSQADRSVEQFF
>TRBV9|TRBD2|NA|TRBJ2-1
TGTGCCAGCAGCTCCGAGGAGAGGGTACTCCCTTTGGGACTAGGAAACAATGAGCAGTTCTTC
CASSSEERVLPLGLGNNEQFF
>TRBV7-3|TRBD2|NA|TRBJ2-7
TGTGCCAGCAGTAAAAGCGGGAGGGGACCAGACGAGCAGTACTTC
CASSKSGRGPDEQYF
>TRBV5-6|NA|NA|TRBJ2-5
TGTGCCAGCAGCTTGGGGGGAATAAGGACCCAGTACTTC
CASSLGGIRTQYF
>TRBV5-4|NA|NA|TRBJ2-5
TGTGCCAGCAGGGCAGGGGTGGAGGAGACCCAGTACTTC
CASRAGVEETQYF
>TRBV14|NA|NA|TRBJ2-3
TGTGCCAGCAGCCACCCGGGCCACACAGATACGCAGTATTTT
CASSHPGHTDTQYF
>TRBV19|TRBD1|NA|TRBJ1-5
TGTGCCAGTAGGGTCGGGACAGGGGGATTCTACAATCAGCCCCAGCATTTT
CASRVGTGGFYNQPQHF
>TRBV7-7|NA|NA|TRBJ2-2
TGTGCTAGCAGCCTAGGTGACACCGGGGAGCTGTTTTTT
CASSLGDTGELFF
>TRBV25-1|TRBD1|NA|TRBJ1-4
TGTGCCAGCAGCTCCTGGGGGACAGGCTTTCAGGAACTGTTTTTT
CASSSWGTGFQELFF
>TRBV19|NA|NA|TRBJ1-2
TGTGCCAGTAGTATTTGGGGGGCGGTTGGCTACACCTTC
CASSIWGAVGYTF
>TRBV11-2|NA|NA|TRBJ2-3
TGTGCCAGCAGCTTAGACGGGGGGCGGGATACGCAGTATTTT
CASSLDGGRDTQYF
>TRBV4-1|TRBD1|NA|TRBJ1-4
TGCGCCAGCGGGGACAGGATAAGGAATGAAAAACTGTTTTTT
CASGDRIRNEKLFF
>TRBV6-1|NA|NA|TRBJ2-7
TGTGCCAGCAGTGAATTTATCGTATCGTCCTACGAGCAGTACTTC
CASSEFIVSSYEQYF
>TRBV28|NA|once|TRBJ1-1
TGTGCCAGCAGTTTTGGACTTGAAGCTTTCTTT
CASSFGLEAFF
>TRBV14|TRBD2|NA|TRBJ2-7
TGTGCCAGCAGCCAAATCGGGAGGGCCTACGAGCAGTACTTC
CASSQIGRAYEQYF
>TRBV29-1|TRBD2|NA|TRBJ2-7
TGCAGCGTTTCATTACGTCCCGATAGCGGGAGGGGCAAGAACTACGAGCAGTACTTC
CSVSLRPDSGRGKNYEQYF
>TRBV27|TRBD1|NA|TRBJ2-1
TGTGCCAGCAGCTACAGGGGTTTATTGGATGAGCAGTTCTTC
CASSYRGLLDEQFF
>TRBV6-4|TRBD1|NA|TRBJ1-2
TGTGCCAGCAGTGCCTCGTGGGACAGGGGATATGGCTACACCTTC
CASSASWDRGYGYTF
>TRBV7-9|TRBD1|NA|TRBJ1-6
TGTGCCAGCAGCTTAGGACAGGGATTCTATAATTCACCCCTCCACTTT
CASSLGQGFYNSPLHF
>TRBV18|NA|NA|TRBJ2-7
TGTGCCAGCTCACCATTTCGGAACAGGCCGGACGAGCAGTACTTC
CASSPFRNRPDEQYF
>TRBV11-3|NA|NA|TRBJ2-7
TGTGCCAGCAGCTCGTCCGGGACGGCTTCCTACGAGCAGTACTTC
CASSSSGTASYEQYF
>TRBV10-1|NA|NA|TRBJ2-7
TGCGCCAGCAGTGATGGGTCAGGGCTAACCTACGAGCAGTACTTC
CASSDGSGLTYEQYF
>TRBV7-9|NA|NA|TRBJ2-7
TGTGCCAGCAGCTTGGACTTCTACGAGCAGTACTTC
CASSLDFYEQYF
>TRBV7-3|NA|NA|TRBJ2-2
TGTGCCAGCAGCGGAGGTTCCGGGGAGCTGTTTTTT
CASSGGSGELFF
>TRBV15|NA|few|TRBJ1-5
TGTGCCACCAGCCCAACCGGCTATCAGCCCCAGCATTTT
CATSPTGYQPQHF
>TRBV7-9|NA|few|TRBJ1-4
TGTGCCAGCAGCTTGTCAGTTATTGAAAAACTGTTTTTT
CASSLSVIEKLFF
>TRBV30|NA|NA|TRBJ2-3
TGTGCCTGGAGTGTACAAGGAGATACGCAGTATTTT
CAWSVQGDTQYF
>TRBV30|NA|NA|TRBJ2-7
TGTGCCTGGAGTGTAGGAGGGAGCTCCTACGAGCAGTACTTC
CAWSVGGSSYEQYF
>TRBV7-6|NA|NA|TRBJ2-3
TGTGCCAGCAGCTTGCACAGCACAGATACGCAGTATTTT
CASSLHSTDTQYF
>TRBV18|NA|NA|TRBJ1-2
TGTGCCAGCTCACCAGATCAGTACTATGGCTACACCTTC
CASSPDQYYGYTF
>TRBV10-3|NA|NA|TRBJ1-2
TGTGCCATAAGGGGCACCTATGGCTACACCTTC
CAIRGTYGYTF
>TRBV2|NA|NA|TRBJ2-1
TGTGCCAGCAGACAAGGGACTTCGGGTTTCTACAATGAGCAGTTCTTC
CASRQGTSGFYNEQFF
>TRBV6-6|TRBD1|NA|TRBJ1-5
TGTGCCAGCAGTTACACAGGGGGTTTGGAGCCCCAGCATTTT
CASSYTGGLEPQHF